The 2 T cell receptor beta chains reported below all come from one sample, sequenced in a study of regulatory T cells in long-lasting Graves disease. CDR3 regions were amplified by Arm-PCR using iRepertoire HTBI primers to build TCR beta libraries. From the multiplex PCR reads, TCRdb called clonotypes with MiXCR, one entry per CDR3 protein. This table holds roughly 510,000 distinct CDR3 sequences, about 15% found once. Time point noted: newly diagnosed GD, antithyroid drugs for less than 3 months. There was RNA extracted from PBMCs, and the TCR library was made from it. The same sample was also studied in work on T cells in Graves' hyperthyroidism and ophthalmopathy.

Sample: peripheral blood mononuclear cells (PBMCs), taken at new diagnosis, from a patient treated with antithyroid drugs. These receptors were collected from a man aged 18 to 30 with Graves disease.

This clonotype showed up just a few times. The chain has TRBV30 and TRBJ1-1, with D unclear. The CDR3 contains 15 residues. V gave up 0 bases and J gave up 1 base, with 12 bases separating them. Germline V CDR1 and CDR2: GTSNPN, SVGIG (reference sequence). The CDR3 here is CAWSVALVTNTEAFF. CDR3 in DNA: TGTGCCTGGAGTGTTGCTCTGGTAACGAACACTGAAGCTTTCTTT.

V usage is TRBV2 and J usage is TRBJ2-7; 9 positions match TRBD1. Trimming cost V 6 bases and J 3 bases; bases outside gene matches: 6. This CDR3 is 14 amino acids long. The germline V gene has CDR1 SNHLY and CDR2 FYNNEI. DNA of the CDR3: TGTGCCAGCAGAGCCGGGACAGGGAGCTACGAGCAGTACTTC. Its translation: CASRAGTGSYEQYF.